Shown below are 26 T cell receptor beta chains from a single sample sequenced in a study of immune evolution from preneoplasia to lung adenocarcinoma. The protocol was immunoSEQ multiplex PCR, while the TCRdb copy is restricted to in-frame clones and leaves out a portion. The table has around 3,200 clones, more than 60% seen once. Sequenced sample: FFPE adjacent normal lung tissue. The receptors were gathered from a person between 65 and 80 years old with lung adenocarcinoma.

As concerns this clone: The same CDR3 arises from other DNA sequences in this sample as well. The V call is TRBV30, the J call TRBJ2-5, with 7 bases lining up with TRBD2. The germline CDR1 and CDR2 sequences are GTSNPN and SVGIG (reference sequence). The CDR3 is 15 amino acids. V was clipped by 5 bases and J by 5 bases; unmatched bases: 14. In DNA form, the CDR3 reads TGTGCCTGGGAGTCACTGGCGGGAGCAGGTGAGACCCAGTACTTC. Residues: CAWESLAGAGETQYF.

This chain connects TRBV6-5 to TRBJ2-1; 7 bases agree with TRBD2. V lost 7 bases and J lost 3; bases outside the gene matches: 9. The CDR3 has 15 amino acids. CDR1 is MNHEY, CDR2 SVGAGI, per germline. This CDR3 reads CASKFNQRGYNEQFF. For the CDR3, the DNA is TGTGCCAGCAAGTTTAACCAGCGGGGCTACAATGAGCAGTTCTTC.

The chain combines TRBV11-2 with TRBJ2-7, with D perhaps TRBD1 (5 bases). Trimming stripped 3 bases from V and 7 bases from J, with 10 bases between. Germline V lookup: CDR1 SGHAT, CDR2 FQNNGV. The CDR3 is made up of 12 amino acids. The CDR3 DNA reads as TGTGCCAGCAGCTTTTCCCGGACAGAGCAGTACTTC. The encoded protein is CASSFSRTEQYF.

Only one count was recorded for this clone. V is TRBV7-2 and J is TRBJ2-7; D uncertain. This CDR3 comprises 16 residues. Trimming cost V 2 bases and J 4 bases, with 18 bases left between them. Germline assignment: CDR1 SGHTA and CDR2 FQGNSA. The CDR3 protein is CASSLQSGLTGYEQYF. In DNA form, the CDR3 reads TGTGCCAGCAGCTTACAATCGGGTTTAACCGGTTACGAGCAGTACTTC.

The chain combines TRBV9 with TRBJ2-7, with D unresolved. The V gene's germline CDR1 is SGDLS and CDR2 YYNGEE. Between the trimmed V and J ends, which lost 4 bases and 6 bases, there was a span of 14 bases. The CDR3 sequence is 13 residues long. The DNA of the CDR3 is TGTGCCAGCAGCCCTAGTGGGGTAAGCGAGCAGTACTTC. It specifies CASSPSGVSEQYF.

The chain couples TRBV4-1 to TRBJ1-5; a weak D match, TRBD1 (5 bases). CDR1 and CDR2 from the germline V gene are MGHRA and YSYEKL. V shed 3 bases and J shed 7 bases, with 13 bases lying between them. CDR3 length: 14 residues. The chain's CDR3 is CASSHRDELQPQHF. Here the CDR3 DNA reads TGCGCCAGCAGCCACAGGGATGAATTGCAGCCCCAGCATTTT.

This chain joins TRBV27 and TRBJ1-3; D uncertain. The CDR3 is 13 amino acids. V lost 2 bases to trimming and J lost 3 bases, with 5 bases between them. Germline CDR1 MNHEY, CDR2 SMNVEV (reference sequence). The CDR3 nucleotides read TGTGCCAGCAGTTTAAATGGTGGAAACACCATATATTTT. It encodes CASSLNGGNTIYF.

The chain couples TRBV11-3 to TRBJ1-4; D possibly corresponds to TRBD1 (5 bases). V lost 1 base, J lost 8 bases, and 14 bases lay in between. From germline, CDR1 is SGHNT and CDR2 YENEEA. The CDR3 extends over 15 amino acids. The CDR3, as DNA: TGTGCCAGCAGCTTAGTTCCGGGGCGGAGGGAAAAACTGTTTTTT. Amino acid sequence: CASSLVPGRREKLFF.

The chain has TRBV7-2 and TRBJ2-7; the D call may be TRBD1 or TRBD2 (5 bases each). The V end lost 3 bases, the J end lost 0 bases, and 9 bases lay between the germline ends. The length of the CDR3 is 14 residues. Germline assignment: CDR1 SGHTA and CDR2 FQGNSA. CDR3 sequence: CASSLGDDSYEQYF. CDR3 nucleotide sequence: TGTGCCAGCAGCTTGGGGGACGACTCCTACGAGCAGTACTTC.

The table lists this clone with a few counts. V gene TRBV2 combines with J gene TRBJ1-5; maybe TRBD1 (5 bases). The germline V gene encodes CDR1 SNHLY and CDR2 FYNNEI. The CDR3 is made up of 14 amino acids. Trimming cost V 6 bases and J 0 bases, with 9 bases left between them. CDR3 sequence (DNA): TGTGCCAGCAGGGACATGTATAGCAATCAGCCCCAGCATTTT. It specifies CASRDMYSNQPQHF.

V usage is TRBV10-1 and J usage is TRBJ1-1, with D tentatively TRBD1 (6 bases). Germline assignment: CDR1 WNHNN and CDR2 SYGVQD (reference sequence). The CDR3 consists of 14 residues. Trimming left V 6 bases short and J 4 bases short, with 15 bases between. The CDR3 DNA reads as TGCGCCAGCAGCACGGGGGCGTACGGCACTGAAGCTTTCTTT. This encodes CASSTGAYGTEAFF.

The rearrangement uses TRBV11-3 and TRBJ2-3; 7 nucleotides agree with TRBD1. V lost 5 bases to trimming and J lost 4 bases; unmatched junction nucleotides: 12. The CDR3 has 16 amino acids. Germline loops: CDR1 SGHNT, CDR2 YENEEA. The CDR3 here is CASSTRTGAMADTQYF. The CDR3 nucleotides are TGTGCCAGCAGCACCAGGACAGGAGCTATGGCAGATACGCAGTATTTT. Full variable domain (remainder filled in from reference TRBV11-3 and TRBJ2-3): EAGVVQSPRYKIIEKKQPVAFWCNPISGHNTLYWYLQNLGQGPELLIRYENEEAVDDSQLPKDRFSAERLKGVDSTLKIQPAELGDSAVYLCASSTRTGAMADTQYFGPGTRLTVL.

The chain links TRBV5-1 to TRBJ2-3; D is perhaps TRBD1 or TRBD2 (5 bases each). Germline CDR1 reads SGHRS; CDR2 reads YFSETQ. The CDR3 runs 17 residues. Trimming shortened V by 0 bases and J by 4 bases, and 18 bases separated the two germline ends. As DNA, the CDR3 is TGCGCCAGCAGCTTGGGGTTTAGGACCCTGGGGGCAGATACGCAGTATTTT. Its protein is CASSLGFRTLGADTQYF.

The chain couples TRBV4-2 to TRBJ1-6, with D possibly TRBD1 on 6 matching bases. The length of the CDR3 is 15 residues. The V gene's germline CDR1 is LGHNA and CDR2 YNFKEQ. V shed 0 bases and J shed 8 bases, with 11 bases lying between them. The CDR3 region has the DNA TGTGCCAGCAGCCAAGAAGGGACACTAGATTCACCCCTCCACTTT. Its protein product is CASSQEGTLDSPLHF.

The V gene is TRBV7-9, the J gene TRBJ1-2; D is uncertain. The CDR3 consists of 10 residues. Per the germline V gene, CDR1 is SEHNR and CDR2 is FQNEAQ (reference sequence). Deletions cut 10 bases from V and 4 bases from J, with 7 bases between. CDR3 DNA sequence: TGTGCCATCCTGGCCTATGGCTACACCTTC. It codes for CAILAYGYTF.

This chain joins TRBV7-2 and TRBJ1-5; 8 nucleotides agree with TRBD1. Germline lookup yields CDR1 SGHTA and CDR2 FQGNSA. The CDR3 contains 15 residues. With 5 bases clipped from V and 1 base from J, the junction kept 4 bases outside the gene matches. CDR3: CASSRDRRSNQPQHF. CDR3 DNA sequence: TGTGCCAGCAGCCGGGACAGGCGGAGCAATCAGCCCCAGCATTTT.

This clone is deemed large (0.1 to 1%). The chain has TRBV11-1 and TRBJ1-3; the match to TRBD1 covers 7 bases. V shed 6 bases and J 2 bases; nucleotides not matched to a gene: 10. Germline V CDR1 and CDR2: SGHAT, FQDESV (reference sequence). The CDR3 is 16 residues long. The CDR3 here is CASRLTDRAAGNTIYF. CDR3 sequence (DNA): TGTGCCAGCAGACTCACCGACAGGGCGGCTGGAAACACCATATATTTT.

In this sample, this clone turned up a few times. The chain is built from TRBV5-1 and TRBJ2-1, with 7 bases lining up with TRBD2. The CDR3 runs to 15 residues. Germline V gives CDR1 SGHRS, CDR2 YFSETQ. J was trimmed by 0 bases and V by 7 bases; bases with no gene match: 7. In DNA form, the CDR3 reads TGCGCCAGCCAGAGGGAGGGGAGCTCCTACAATGAGCAGTTCTTC. Encoded protein: CASQREGSSYNEQFF.

V gene TRBV29-1 combines with J gene TRBJ1-1, with D perhaps matching TRBD1 (5 bases). Trimming left V 7 bases short and J 4 bases short, with 19 bases between. From germline, CDR1 is SQVTM and CDR2 ANQGSEA. This CDR3 comprises 14 residues. The CDR3 reads CSGGLGGTATEAFF. CDR3 DNA: TGCAGCGGAGGCCTCGGGGGGACTGCCACTGAAGCTTTCTTT. Based on the CDR3 plus reference TRBV29-1 and TRBJ1-1, the full variable domain is SAVISQKPSRDICQRGTSLTIQCQVDSQVTMMFWYRQQPGQSLTLIATANQGSEATYESGFVIDKFPISRPNLTFSTLTVSNMSPEDSSIYLCSGGLGGTATEAFFGQGTRLTVV.

This clone was seen once. The rearrangement joins TRBV6-5 to TRBJ2-5; D might be TRBD2 (6 bases). The CDR3 covers 13 residues. Trimming cost V 1 base and J 9 bases, with 12 bases left between them. The germline V gene encodes CDR1 MNHEY and CDR2 SVGAGI. The DNA of the CDR3 is TGTGCCAGCAGTTACTTTTCTTCGGGGGCCCAGTACTTC. Amino acids: CASSYFSSGAQYF.

In its sample, this clone was seen a few times. The same CDR3 also results from other DNA sequences found in this sample. The chain employs TRBV5-6 and TRBJ1-5, with 8 bases that match TRBD1. CDR3 length: 16 residues. Germline V gene lookup returns CDR1 SGHDT and CDR2 YYEEEE. The V gene end was trimmed by 0 bases and the J gene end by 7 bases; junction bases not matched to a gene: 9. The CDR3 loop reads CASSLASRGRRQPQHF. DNA for the CDR3: TGTGCCAGCAGCTTGGCCAGCAGGGGGCGACGACAGCCCCAGCATTTT.

The J gene is TRBJ1-5, the V gene TRBV9; D gene uncertain. The V end lost 0 bases, the J end lost 3 bases, and 4 bases lay between the germline ends. The CDR3 totals 13 residues. Per the germline V gene, CDR1 is SGDLS and CDR2 is YYNGEE. This chain's CDR3 is CASSVGANQPQHF. The CDR3 DNA reads as TGTGCCAGCAGCGTAGGAGCCAATCAGCCCCAGCATTTT.

The chain combines TRBV5-1 with TRBJ2-3; 8 bases are shared with TRBD1. J lost 5 bases, V lost 4 bases, and 3 bases had no gene match. From germline, CDR1 is SGHRS and CDR2 YFSETQ. The CDR3 is 13 amino acids. DNA for the CDR3: TGCGCCAGCAGCGTCGACAGGGGAGATACGCAGTATTTT. Protein product: CASSVDRGDTQYF.

This clone is labeled large. The genes are TRBV5-4 and TRBJ2-7, with D uncertain. V lost 1 base, J lost 3 bases, and 11 bases lay in between. The CDR3 contains 14 residues. The germline gives CDR1 SGHNT, CDR2 YYREEE (reference sequence). The CDR3, as DNA: TGTGCCAGCAGCTTGCAAGGGTCGGACTACGAGCAGTACTTC. Protein product: CASSLQGSDYEQYF.

The V call is TRBV7-2, the J call TRBJ2-1; D unresolved. V lost 5 bases, J lost 7 bases, and 9 bases lay in between. The germline V gene has CDR1 SGHTA and CDR2 FQGNSA. The CDR3 spans 12 residues. Here the CDR3 reads CASSPKINEQFF. As DNA, the CDR3 is TGTGCCAGCAGCCCCAAGATTAATGAGCAGTTCTTC.

The chain has TRBV6-5 and TRBJ2-3; 7 bases align to TRBD1. Germline CDR1 and CDR2: MNHEY and SVGAGI. V dropped 0 bases and J dropped 4; count of bases not matched to a gene: 4. The CDR3 sequence is 15 residues long. CDR3 DNA sequence: TGTGCCAGCAGTTACTCGAGGCAGGGGGCAGATACGCAGTATTTT. Translation: CASSYSRQGADTQYF.